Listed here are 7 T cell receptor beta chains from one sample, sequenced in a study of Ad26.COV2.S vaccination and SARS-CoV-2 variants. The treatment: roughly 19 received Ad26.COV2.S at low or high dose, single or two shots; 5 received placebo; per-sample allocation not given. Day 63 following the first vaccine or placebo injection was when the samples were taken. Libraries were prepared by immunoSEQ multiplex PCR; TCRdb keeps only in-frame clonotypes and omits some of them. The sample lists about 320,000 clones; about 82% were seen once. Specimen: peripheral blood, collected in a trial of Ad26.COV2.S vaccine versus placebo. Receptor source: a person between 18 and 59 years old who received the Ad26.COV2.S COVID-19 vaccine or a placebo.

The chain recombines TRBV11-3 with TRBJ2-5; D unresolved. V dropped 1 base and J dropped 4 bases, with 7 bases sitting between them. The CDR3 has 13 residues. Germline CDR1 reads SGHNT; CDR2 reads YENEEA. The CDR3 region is CASSLGWGETQYF. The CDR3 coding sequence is TGTGCCAGCAGCTTAGGGTGGGGAGAGACCCAGTACTTC.

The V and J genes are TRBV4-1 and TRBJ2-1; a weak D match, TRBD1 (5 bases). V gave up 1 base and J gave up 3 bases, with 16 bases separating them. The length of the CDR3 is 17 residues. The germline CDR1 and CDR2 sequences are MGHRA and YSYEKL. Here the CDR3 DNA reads TGCGCCAGCAGCCAAGGGATGGGGCAGGGAAGCTACAATGAGCAGTTCTTC. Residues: CASSQGMGQGSYNEQFF.

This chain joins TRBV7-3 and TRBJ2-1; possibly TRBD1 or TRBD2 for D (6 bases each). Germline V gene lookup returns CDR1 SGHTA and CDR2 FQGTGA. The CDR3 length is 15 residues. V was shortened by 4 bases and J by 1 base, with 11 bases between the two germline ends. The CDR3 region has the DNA TGTGCCAGCAGCTCCGGAGGGGGTTCCTACAATGAGCAGTTCTTC. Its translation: CASSSGGGSYNEQFF.

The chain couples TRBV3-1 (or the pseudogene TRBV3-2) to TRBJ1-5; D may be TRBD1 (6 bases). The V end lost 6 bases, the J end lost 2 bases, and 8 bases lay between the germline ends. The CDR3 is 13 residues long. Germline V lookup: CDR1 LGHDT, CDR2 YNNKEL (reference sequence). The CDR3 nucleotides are TGTGCCAGCAGTCGGACAGGCAATCAGCCCCAGCATTTT. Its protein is CASSRTGNQPQHF.

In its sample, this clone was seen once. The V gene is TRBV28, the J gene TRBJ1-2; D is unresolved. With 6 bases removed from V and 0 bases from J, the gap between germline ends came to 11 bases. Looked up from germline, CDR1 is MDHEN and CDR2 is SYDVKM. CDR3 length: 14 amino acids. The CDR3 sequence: CASSQINTNYGYTF. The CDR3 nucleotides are TGTGCCAGCAGCCAAATCAATACTAACTATGGCTACACCTTC.

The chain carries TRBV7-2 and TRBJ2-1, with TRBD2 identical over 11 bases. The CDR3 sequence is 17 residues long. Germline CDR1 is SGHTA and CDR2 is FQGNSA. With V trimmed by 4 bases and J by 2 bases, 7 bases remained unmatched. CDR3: CASSSGLAGGTYNEQFF. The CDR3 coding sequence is TGTGCCAGCAGCTCCGGCCTAGCGGGGGGAACCTACAATGAGCAGTTCTTC.

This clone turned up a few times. This CDR3 is CASSLGGTVNEKLFF. DNA of the CDR3: TGTGCCAGCAGCTTGGGCGGGACAGTTAATGAAAAACTGTTTTTT. This chain connects TRBV7-9 to TRBJ1-4, with TRBD1 matching 7 bases. CDR3 length: 15 amino acids. The V and J ends lost 3 bases and 4 bases, in that order; junction bases with no gene match: 5. The V gene's germline CDR1 is SEHNR and CDR2 FQNEAQ (reference sequence).